Listed here are 26 T cell receptor beta chains from one sample, sequenced in a study of CD8+ T cells in alopecia areata. The treatment is: oral pan-JAK inhibitor, 5-10 mg twice daily. cDNA reverse transcribed from extracted RNA served as the sequencing template. The table came from immunoSEQ multiplex PCR; TCRdb's copy has only in-frame clones and leaves some out. The sample holds approximately 200,000 clones, about 60% seen once. Sequenced here: CD4+ T cells sorted from blood, sampled at week 4, from a patient treated with tofacitinib. Receptor source: a human donor with alopecia areata.

Turning to this clone: Other DNA sequences within the sample encode an identical CDR3. V gene TRBV30 combines with J gene TRBJ1-2; TRBD1 agrees at 7 bases. With V trimmed by 2 bases and J by 4 bases, 4 bases remained unmatched. CDR1 is GTSNPN, CDR2 SVGIG, per germline (reference sequence). This CDR3 has 13 amino acids. CDR3 region: CAWSRQGLYGYTF. For the CDR3, the DNA is TGTGCCTGGAGTAGACAGGGCCTCTATGGCTACACCTTC.

The rearrangement links TRBV29-1 to TRBJ2-3, with D possibly TRBD2 on 5 matching bases. V gave up 2 bases and J gave up 2 bases, with 20 bases separating them. The length of the CDR3 is 17 residues. CDR1 is SQVTM, CDR2 ANQGSEA, per germline. Here the CDR3 DNA reads TGCAGCGTTGAAAACCCCTCCGGGAACAGTAACACAGATACGCAGTATTTT. Translated: CSVENPSGNSNTDTQYF.

The chain couples TRBV7-2 to TRBJ2-3, with D possibly being TRBD1 or TRBD2 (7 bases each). The germline V gene encodes CDR1 SGHTA and CDR2 FQGNSA. The CDR3 runs to 15 residues. The V and J ends lost 2 bases and 4 bases respectively, with 13 bases between them. CDR3 nucleotides: TGTGCCAGCAGCTTACAGGGGGGGGCGGCAGATACGCAGTATTTT. It is translated as CASSLQGGAADTQYF.

This clone has only a few counts. This chain uses TRBV7-2 with TRBJ1-6; 8 nucleotides align to TRBD1. This CDR3 has 17 residues. The germline gives CDR1 SGHTA, CDR2 FQGNSA. The ends lost 3 bases at V and 8 bases at J; junction bases unmatched: 12. Here the CDR3 reads CASSFGGTGRGDSPLHF. For the CDR3, the DNA is TGTGCCAGCAGCTTTGGAGGGACAGGCAGGGGTGATTCACCCCTCCACTTT.

In this sample, this clone turned up a few times. V is TRBV6-5 and J is TRBJ2-2; TRBD1 aligns across 9 bases. V shed 5 bases, J shed 9 bases, and the junction held 4 bases outside the gene matches. In germline, CDR1 is MNHEY, CDR2 SVGAGI. CDR3 length: 13 residues. The CDR3 region is CASSDRGGRELFF. CDR3 nucleotides: TGTGCCAGCAGTGACAGGGGGGGCAGGGAGCTGTTTTTT.

The V gene is TRBV2, the J gene TRBJ2-5; D might be TRBD1 (9 bases). From germline, CDR1 is SNHLY and CDR2 FYNNEI. The germline V and J ends were trimmed by 0 bases and 10 bases, with 18 bases remaining between them. This CDR3 is 15 amino acids long. The CDR3 loop is CASSEASGTGKDQYF. Written as DNA, the CDR3 is TGTGCCAGCAGTGAAGCTAGCGGGACAGGGAAGGACCAGTACTTC. Full variable domain (outside the CDR3, taken from reference TRBV2 and TRBJ2-5): EPEVTQTPSHQVTQMGQEVILRCVPISNHLYFYWYRQILGQKVEFLVSFYNNEISEKSEIFDDQFSVERPDGSNFTLKIRSTKLEDSAMYFCASSEASGTGKDQYFGPGTRLLVL.

Details on this clone: At one end the junction does not follow the germline gene, possibly because of a read error. V and J are TRBV4-1 and TRBJ2-1, with a weak D call TRBD2 (6 bases). CDR3 size: 13 residues. The germline gives CDR1 MGHRA, CDR2 YSYEKL. The CDR3 sequence is CASSQKGLPQVIF. CDR3 DNA sequence: TGCGCCAGCAGCCAAAAGGGACTCCCACAGGTGATCTTC.

This chain uses TRBV5-6 with TRBJ1-6, with TRBD1 as a possible D gene (5 bases). This CDR3 is 16 amino acids long. Germline V gene sequence: CDR1 SGHDT, CDR2 YYEEEE. Trimming cost V 2 bases and J 13 bases, with 22 bases left between them. Here the CDR3 reads CASSFLRDPLNMPLHF. The DNA for the CDR3 is TGTGCCAGCAGCTTCCTCCGGGACCCTCTCAATATGCCCCTCCACTTT.

A few counts support this clone. The chain uses TRBV28 and TRBJ1-4; D may be TRBD1 (5 bases). CDR3 length equals 15 residues. Germline CDR1 MDHEN, CDR2 SYDVKM. The V gene lost 2 bases and the J gene lost 7 bases, with 14 bases spanning the gap. This CDR3 is CASSLMGTSGEKLFF. CDR3 bases: TGTGCCAGCAGTTTAATGGGGACTTCGGGTGAAAAACTGTTTTTT.

The J gene is TRBJ2-5, the V gene TRBV5-1; D is undetermined. V lost 3 bases and J 2 bases, leaving 11 bases between the germline ends. Germline V lookup: CDR1 SGHRS, CDR2 YFSETQ. The CDR3 has 14 residues. The CDR3 spells CASSSGAGQETQYF. CDR3 DNA: TGCGCCAGCAGCTCCGGCGCTGGTCAAGAGACCCAGTACTTC.

The V gene is TRBV7-9, the J gene TRBJ2-3; tentatively, D is TRBD2 (6 bases). V dropped 3 bases and J dropped 0 bases, with 10 bases sitting between them. CDR3 length: 15 residues. In germline, CDR1 is SEHNR, CDR2 FQNEAQ (reference sequence). Here the CDR3 DNA reads TGTGCCAGCAGCTTGGGCGGGGTCAGCACAGATACGCAGTATTTT. Translating gives CASSLGGVSTDTQYF.

This clone was counted a few times. The chain employs TRBV25-1 and TRBJ2-5, with D tentatively TRBD1 or TRBD2 (5 bases each). CDR3 length: 12 amino acids. The germline V gene has CDR1 MGHDK and CDR2 SYGVNS. The V end lost 7 bases, the J end lost 5 bases, and 11 bases lay between the germline ends. CDR3 sequence reads: CASTWDGETQYF. The CDR3 coding sequence is TGTGCCAGCACCTGGGACGGGGAGACCCAGTACTTC.

This clone was counted a few times. This chain joins TRBV2 and TRBJ2-1; 7 bases fit TRBD2. V shed 4 bases, J shed 8 bases, and the junction held 14 bases outside the gene matches. Germline V gene sequence: CDR1 SNHLY, CDR2 FYNNEI. The CDR3 covers 16 residues. The CDR3 nucleotides are TGTGCCAGCAGTGCCGGGCGGGGGACGGAAGTAGATGAGCAGTTCTTC. This translates into CASSAGRGTEVDEQFF.

In its sample, this clone was seen a few times. This chain links TRBV7-9 with TRBJ2-4; D is undetermined. The CDR3 length is 14 residues. Germline V CDR1 and CDR2: SEHNR, FQNEAQ (reference sequence). The germline V and J ends were trimmed by 5 bases and 2 bases, with 10 bases remaining between them. As DNA, the CDR3 is TGTGCCAGCAGCGTAATGGGGTCCAAAAACATTCAGTACTTC. This gives the protein CASSVMGSKNIQYF.

The chain recombines TRBV11-2 with TRBJ1-1, with unresolved D. This CDR3 contains 16 residues. In germline, CDR1 is SGHAT, CDR2 FQNNGV. Trimming left V 0 bases short and J 1 base short, with 12 bases between. The CDR3 DNA is TGTGCCAGCAGCTTAGATCTCGTAGGTCGGAACACTGAAGCTTTCTTT. This sequence encodes CASSLDLVGRNTEAFF.

V gene TRBV29-1 combines with J gene TRBJ2-1; TRBD2 agrees at 9 bases. Germline assignment: CDR1 SQVTM and CDR2 ANQGSEA. This CDR3 comprises 16 residues. Germline trimming cut 4 bases from V and 7 bases from J; bases unmatched to any gene: 14. As DNA, the CDR3 is TGCAGCGTTGGGCCTCGCGCGGGGGGGCCATGGAATGAGCAGTTCTTC. Amino acid sequence: CSVGPRAGGPWNEQFF.

The chain has TRBV15 and TRBJ1-1, with 9 bases fitting TRBD1. The V and J ends lost 1 base and 6 bases, in that order; junction bases with no gene match: 9. The CDR3 is 16 residues long. Germline CDR1 reads LNHNV; CDR2 reads YYDKDF (reference sequence). The CDR3 DNA is TGTGCCACCAGCAGAGCCCCTAAGGACAGGGGCTCTGAAGCTTTCTTT. Residues: CATSRAPKDRGSEAFF.

This rearrangement joins TRBV29-1 to TRBJ1-2, with no clear D. The germline V gene encodes CDR1 SQVTM and CDR2 ANQGSEA. CDR3 length equals 14 residues. V dropped 6 bases and J dropped 5 bases, with 19 bases sitting between them. The CDR3 nucleotides read TGCAGCGTCTCCAATGGACGAGAAAGATATGGCTACACCTTC. As protein: CSVSNGRERYGYTF.

The CDR3 sequence is CASSLRVVGANVLTF. In nucleotides, the CDR3 is TGTGCCAGCAGCTTACGGGTGGTTGGGGCCAACGTCCTGACTTTC. The chain couples TRBV7-2 to TRBJ2-6, with D unresolved. The germline CDR1 and CDR2 sequences are SGHTA and FQGNSA. V was shortened by 2 bases and J by 3 bases, with 8 bases between the two germline ends. CDR3 size: 15 residues.

This clone turned up a few times. This chain connects TRBV4-1 to TRBJ1-6; D remains unclear. Trimming removed 3 bases from V and 7 bases from J, with 10 bases in between. Per germline, CDR1 MGHRA and CDR2 YSYEKL. This CDR3 has 14 residues. CDR3 nucleotide sequence: TGCGCCAGCAGCCAGTGGACGGGAAATTCACCCCTCCACTTT. Its protein product is CASSQWTGNSPLHF.

CDR3: CSVESPLPGQGAKGYTF. DNA for the CDR3: TGCAGCGTTGAAAGCCCTCTACCGGGACAGGGGGCAAAAGGCTACACCTTC. This chain links TRBV29-1 with TRBJ1-2; 12 positions match TRBD1. V dropped 2 bases and J dropped 8; count of bases not matched to a gene: 15. CDR3 size: 17 residues. CDR1 is SQVTM and CDR2 is ANQGSEA in the germline V gene. Based on the CDR3 plus reference TRBV29-1 and TRBJ1-2, the full variable domain is SAVISQKPSRDICQRGTSLTIQCQVDSQVTMMFWYRQQPGQSLTLIATANQGSEATYESGFVIDKFPISRPNLTFSTLTVSNMSPEDSSIYLCSVESPLPGQGAKGYTFGSGTRLTVV.

This clone has more than one count but fewer than ten. The chain employs TRBV29-1 and TRBJ2-4; D call uncertain. The V end lost 0 bases, the J end lost 8 bases, and 8 bases lay between the germline ends. The CDR3 spans 12 residues. Germline V lookup: CDR1 SQVTM, CDR2 ANQGSEA. CDR3 DNA sequence: TGCAGCGTTGAAGAGTTAACGGACATTCAGTACTTC. It yields the protein CSVEELTDIQYF. Together with reference TRBV29-1 and TRBJ2-4, the CDR3 gives the full variable domain: SAVISQKPSRDICQRGTSLTIQCQVDSQVTMMFWYRQQPGQSLTLIATANQGSEATYESGFVIDKFPISRPNLTFSTLTVSNMSPEDSSIYLCSVEELTDIQYFGAGTRLSVL.

The chain is built from TRBV6-5 and TRBJ1-4; 7 bases are shared with TRBD1. With 6 bases clipped from V and 5 bases from J, the junction kept 6 bases outside the gene matches. CDR1 is MNHEY, CDR2 SVGAGI, per germline. The CDR3 contains 14 residues. The CDR3 sequence is CASRQDRVNEKLFF. Here the CDR3 DNA reads TGTGCCAGCAGACAAGACAGGGTCAATGAAAAACTGTTTTTT.

This clone was counted only a few times. The V call is TRBV5-4, the J call TRBJ1-2, with D possibly TRBD1 on 5 matching bases. Germline values: CDR1 SGHNT, CDR2 YYREEE (reference sequence). The CDR3 covers 14 residues. Trimming stripped 7 bases from V and 0 bases from J, with 13 bases between. This CDR3 is CASRGDGTNYGYTF. DNA of the CDR3: TGTGCCAGCCGCGGGGACGGCACTAACTATGGCTACACCTTC.

The J gene is TRBJ1-6, the V gene TRBV30; D ambiguous. The V and J ends lost 2 bases and 7 bases respectively, with 12 bases between them. The CDR3 extends over 14 amino acids. Germline values: CDR1 GTSNPN, CDR2 SVGIG (reference sequence). Written as DNA, the CDR3 is TGTGCCTGGAGTCCCGGACGGAAAAATTCACCCCTCCACTTT. It specifies CAWSPGRKNSPLHF.

The rearrangement uses TRBV27 and TRBJ2-7; D perhaps matches TRBD1 (6 bases). The germline V gene encodes CDR1 MNHEY and CDR2 SMNVEV (reference sequence). This CDR3 has 13 residues. V lost 2 bases and J lost 3, with 8 bases in between. CDR3 amino acids: CASSLEGHYEQYF. For the CDR3, the DNA is TGTGCCAGCAGTTTAGAGGGACACTACGAGCAGTACTTC.